Shown below are 26 T cell receptor beta chains from a single sample sequenced in a study of T cell repertoires in cytomegalovirus infection. No antigens are known for them. MiXCR, run by TCRdb on the reads, gives a single entry per CDR3 protein. The table includes 40,000 to 55,000 distinct CDR3 sequences, 20% to 25% detected once. This specimen was CD8+ T cells from cultured PBMCs, taken from culture after CMV antigen stimulation. The source of these receptors is a human donor in good health (CMV status not recorded). Some clones in this sample may be carry-over from other donors' samples.

This clonotype came up many times. J is TRBJ1-6 and V is TRBV7-6; TRBD1 is a possible D gene (5 bases). The CDR3 totals 17 residues. Germline-derived CDR1 and CDR2 are SGHVS and FNYEAQ. The ends were cut back, 1 base at V and 5 bases at J, with 15 bases in the middle. CDR3 residues: CASSLGAGLADNSPLHF. The CDR3, as DNA: TGTGCCAGCAGCTTAGGGGCAGGGCTTGCGGATAATTCACCCCTCCACTTT.

V gene TRBV15 combines with J gene TRBJ2-1; tentatively, D is TRBD1 or TRBD2 (5 bases each). CDR1 LNHNV and CDR2 YYDKDF come from the germline V gene (reference sequence). V lost 8 bases to trimming and J lost 3 bases, with 23 bases between them. The CDR3 is 17 residues long. The CDR3 sequence is CATHLGWDHVNYNEQFF. CDR3 coding DNA: TGTGCCACCCACCTAGGGTGGGACCACGTAAACTACAATGAGCAGTTCTTC.

This clonotype was counted a few times. CDR3 sequence (DNA): TGTGCCAGCAGCTTGACTAGCAGACACAATGAGCAGTTCTTC. It is translated as CASSLTSRHNEQFF. The rearrangement uses TRBV7-2 and TRBJ2-1; 7 nucleotides match TRBD2. Losses at the gene ends were 3 bases for V and 5 bases for J; bases not matched to a gene: 4. This CDR3 is 14 amino acids long. CDR1 and CDR2 from the germline V gene are SGHTA and FQGNSA.

The chain has TRBV12-3 or TRBV12-4 and TRBJ2-7, with 7 bases matching TRBD1. The CDR3 is 14 residues long. V gave up 3 bases and J gave up 2 bases; unmatched junction bases: 4. The CDR3 loop reads CASSFGTVTYEQYF. The CDR3 DNA follows: TGTGCCAGCAGTTTTGGGACAGTTACCTACGAGCAGTACTTC.

A few counts support this clonotype. The chain employs TRBV14 and TRBJ2-7; TRBD1 agrees at 7 bases. V dropped 5 bases and J dropped 5; count of bases not matched to a gene: 15. Germline loops: CDR1 SGHDN, CDR2 FVKESK. This CDR3 spans 16 amino acids. This chain's CDR3 is CASSSLSYRGTDEQYF. Written as DNA, the CDR3 is TGTGCCAGCAGCTCTCTCTCTTACAGGGGTACCGACGAGCAGTACTTC.

This clonotype was detected a few times. This sequence joins TRBV7-3 and TRBJ2-1, with 11 bases matching TRBD2. The CDR3 totals 16 residues. Germline V gene data show CDR1 as SGHTA and CDR2 as FQGTGA. The junction had 6 bases not matched to a gene; V was cut back by 5 bases and J by 3 bases. This CDR3 reads CASSPISGRVYNEQFF. CDR3 bases: TGTGCCAGCAGCCCAATTAGCGGGAGGGTCTACAATGAGCAGTTCTTC.

The chain is built from TRBV7-2 and TRBJ2-1; 8 nucleotides align to TRBD2. CDR3 length equals 16 residues. CDR1 and CDR2 (germline): SGHTA, FQGNSA. V shed 5 bases and J 2 bases; nucleotides not matched to a gene: 8. The CDR3 nucleotides are TGTGCCAGCAGCCAGGTGGCGACTAGCGCCTACAATGAGCAGTTCTTC. Its protein is CASSQVATSAYNEQFF.

Only a few counts were recorded for this clonotype. The rearrangement links TRBV7-2 to TRBJ1-5, with unresolved D. This CDR3 is 15 amino acids long. The V end was cut by 0 bases, the J end by 1 base, with 7 bases between. CDR1 and CDR2 (germline): SGHTA, FQGNSA. The DNA of the CDR3 is TGTGCCAGCAGCTTAGCGCACACCAGCAATCAGCCCCAGCATTTT. Translation gives CASSLAHTSNQPQHF.

This clonotype has just a few counts. The chain is built from TRBV7-6 and TRBJ1-2; D is uncertain. Germline V gene sequence: CDR1 SGHVS, CDR2 FNYEAQ. V was cut by 5 bases and J by 3 bases, with 16 bases left in between. The CDR3 contains 15 residues. The CDR3 reads CASSPGDGIYYGYTF. DNA for the CDR3: TGTGCCAGCAGCCCCGGGGATGGTATCTACTATGGCTACACCTTC.

J is TRBJ2-1 and V is TRBV19, with TRBD2 matching over 7 bases. The CDR3 is 15 amino acids. Germline-derived CDR1 and CDR2 are LNHDA and SQIVND (reference sequence). The V gene end was trimmed by 10 bases and the J gene end by 2 bases; junction bases not matched to a gene: 11. CDR3 bases: TGTGCCACCAAAGCGGGGACCCTCCCCTACAATGAGCAGTTCTTC. This gives the protein CATKAGTLPYNEQFF. Based on the CDR3 plus reference TRBV19 and TRBJ2-1, the full variable domain is DGGITQSPKYLFRKEGQNVTLSCEQNLNHDAMYWYRQDPGQGLRLIYYSQIVNDFQKGDIAEGYSVSREKKESFPLTVTSAQKNPTAFYLCATKAGTLPYNEQFFGPGTRLTVL.

The CDR3 bases are TGTGCCAGCACCTCGACCCTCTCGAGCAATCAGCCCCAGCATTTT. The encoded protein is CASTSTLSSNQPQHF. This chain uses TRBV6-2 or TRBV6-3 with TRBJ1-5; D gene uncertain. This CDR3 has 15 residues. CDR1 is MNHEY and CDR2 is SVGEGT in the germline V gene. The V gene lost 7 bases and the J gene lost 1 base, with 14 bases spanning the gap.

Only a few counts were recorded for this clonotype. The chain links TRBV7-2 to TRBJ2-1; 10 nucleotides match TRBD1. The CDR3 totals 14 residues. V gave up 1 base and J gave up 13 bases; unmatched junction bases: 7. Germline V gives CDR1 SGHTA, CDR2 FQGNSA. CDR3 in amino acids: CASSLGQGARDQFF. CDR3 DNA sequence: TGTGCCAGCAGCTTAGGACAGGGGGCCCGCGATCAGTTCTTC.

This clonotype was detected a few times. The DNA for the CDR3 is TGTGCCAGTCAGGCCGGGGAGCTGTTTTTT. It specifies CASQAGELFF. The V call is TRBV19, the J call TRBJ2-2, with D unclear. This CDR3 contains 10 residues. Germline V gives CDR1 LNHDA, CDR2 SQIVND (reference sequence). The V end lost 8 bases, the J end lost 6 bases, and 4 bases lay between the germline ends.

The chain joins TRBV6-2 or TRBV6-3 to TRBJ2-1, with unresolved D. Germline V CDR1 and CDR2: MNHEY, SVGEGT. The ends were cut back, 3 bases at V and 9 bases at J, with 15 bases in the middle. CDR3 size: 14 residues. Here the CDR3 reads CASSYVEYRGEQFF. The CDR3 DNA reads TGTGCCAGCAGTTATGTGGAGTATCGTGGTGAGCAGTTCTTC.

This clonotype was counted between two and nine times. V and J are TRBV5-6 and TRBJ2-7; 10 nucleotides agree with TRBD2. There are 15 residues in the CDR3. The ends lost 4 bases at V and 5 bases at J; junction bases unmatched: 9. The germline CDR1 and CDR2 sequences are SGHDT and YYEEEE. CDR3 DNA: TGTGCCAGCAGCCCGGGACTAGCGTTTAGTAACGAGCAGTACTTC. It translates to CASSPGLAFSNEQYF.

This chain uses TRBV7-2 with TRBJ2-2; a weak D match, TRBD2 (5 bases). V dropped 5 bases and J dropped 4 bases, with 14 bases sitting between them. The CDR3 length is 15 residues. Germline-derived CDR1 and CDR2 are SGHTA and FQGNSA. CDR3 nucleotide sequence: TGTGCCAGCAGCCCGAGGGCAGGAATCACCGGGGAGCTGTTTTTT. Protein: CASSPRAGITGELFF. Drawing the rest from reference TRBV7-2 and TRBJ2-2, the complete variable domain is GAGVSQSPSNKVTEKGKDVELRCDPISGHTALYWYRQSLGQGLEFLIYFQGNSAPDKSGLPSDRFSAERTGGSVSTLTIQRTQQEDSAVYLCASSPRAGITGELFFGEGSRLTVL.

This clonotype has more than one count but fewer than ten. This chain links TRBV7-9 with TRBJ2-1; TRBD2 aligns across 10 bases. This CDR3 has 15 residues. Unmatched junction bases numbered 11, after V lost 5 bases and J lost 10 bases. Germline V gene data show CDR1 as SEHNR and CDR2 as FQNEAQ (reference sequence). The CDR3 sequence: CASSKGTSAIREQFF. CDR3 coding DNA: TGTGCCAGCAGCAAAGGGACTAGCGCGATCAGGGAGCAGTTCTTC.

This clonotype has at least ten counts. The J gene is TRBJ2-1, the V gene TRBV19, with no clear D. V shed 5 bases and J shed 7 bases, with 9 bases lying between them. Looked up from germline, CDR1 is LNHDA and CDR2 is SQIVND (reference sequence). CDR3 size: 12 residues. CDR3 loop: CASSPGRNEQFF. The CDR3 coding sequence is TGTGCCAGTAGTCCGGGCAGGAATGAGCAGTTCTTC.

This clonotype has just a few counts. The gene calls are TRBV7-8 and TRBJ1-2, with a weak D call TRBD1 (6 bases). The CDR3 has 18 residues. V was clipped by 5 bases and J by 0 bases, with 22 bases between them. Germline CDR1 reads SGHVS; CDR2 reads FQNEAQ. CDR3 sequence (DNA): TGTGCCAGCAGCCGGTTATCCGGGGGCGCGAAGGCTAACTATGGCTACACCTTC. It specifies CASSRLSGGAKANYGYTF.

In this sample, this clonotype turned up a few times. This chain uses TRBV7-6 with TRBJ2-1; 7 bases line up with TRBD2. CDR3 length: 18 residues. Trimming at V came to 1 base and at J to 5 bases, leaving 14 bases not matched to a gene. The germline gives CDR1 SGHVS, CDR2 FNYEAQ. The CDR3 sequence: CASSLVPPRREGHNEQFF. As DNA, the CDR3 is TGTGCCAGCAGCTTAGTACCCCCTCGCAGGGAGGGTCACAATGAGCAGTTCTTC.

The chain joins TRBV6-5 to TRBJ1-2; D is ambiguous. The CDR3 is made up of 13 amino acids. Germline V gene sequence: CDR1 MNHEY, CDR2 SVGAGI. The V gene lost 0 bases and the J gene lost 7 bases, with 9 bases spanning the gap. DNA for the CDR3: TGTGCCAGCAGTTACTCAGCACGGGGTGGCTACACCTTC. It codes for CASSYSARGGYTF.

The rearrangement links TRBV7-9 to TRBJ2-2, with unresolved D. The germline V gene encodes CDR1 SEHNR and CDR2 FQNEAQ (reference sequence). The V end was cut by 1 base, the J end by 1 base, with 7 bases between. The CDR3 is 15 residues long. CDR3: CASSLGGLNTGELFF. The CDR3 nucleotides read TGTGCCAGCAGCTTAGGCGGTTTGAACACCGGGGAGCTGTTTTTT.

This sequence joins TRBV7-2 and TRBJ2-7; 9 nucleotides line up with TRBD2. The junction had 2 bases not matched to a gene; V was cut back by 5 bases and J by 0 bases. Germline loops: CDR1 SGHTA, CDR2 FQGNSA. The CDR3 runs 14 residues. The CDR3 DNA sequence: TGTGCCAGCAGCCCAGCGGGAGGCTCCTACGAGCAGTACTTC. This translates into CASSPAGGSYEQYF.

The sample holds a few counts of this clonotype. The chain recombines TRBV6-4 with TRBJ2-3, with D perhaps matching TRBD2 (5 bases). Trimming took 2 bases from V and 1 from J, leaving 10 bases between them. The CDR3 has 15 residues. Germline V gene lookup returns CDR1 MRHNA and CDR2 SNTAGT. The CDR3 DNA is TGTGCCAGCAGTGACAGTCCAGCGGGCACAGATACGCAGTATTTT. This encodes CASSDSPAGTDTQYF.

This chain connects TRBV11-2 to TRBJ2-1; 8 positions agree with TRBD2. After removal of 1 base from V and 6 bases from J, the junction contained 5 bases not matched to a gene. There are 15 residues in the CDR3. Germline loops: CDR1 SGHAT, CDR2 FQNNGV. The CDR3 DNA sequence: TGTGCCAGCAGCTTAGCAGCGGGAGTTTTCAATGAGCAGTTCTTC. This codes for CASSLAAGVFNEQFF.

The rearrangement uses TRBV6-6 and TRBJ1-3; D not resolved. V was shortened by 4 bases and J by 0 bases, with 7 bases between the two germline ends. This CDR3 is built from 14 residues. The germline V gene has CDR1 MNHNY and CDR2 SVGAGI (reference sequence). CDR3 DNA sequence: TGTGCCAGCAGTTTAACTGACTCTGGAAACACCATATATTTT. Residues: CASSLTDSGNTIYF.